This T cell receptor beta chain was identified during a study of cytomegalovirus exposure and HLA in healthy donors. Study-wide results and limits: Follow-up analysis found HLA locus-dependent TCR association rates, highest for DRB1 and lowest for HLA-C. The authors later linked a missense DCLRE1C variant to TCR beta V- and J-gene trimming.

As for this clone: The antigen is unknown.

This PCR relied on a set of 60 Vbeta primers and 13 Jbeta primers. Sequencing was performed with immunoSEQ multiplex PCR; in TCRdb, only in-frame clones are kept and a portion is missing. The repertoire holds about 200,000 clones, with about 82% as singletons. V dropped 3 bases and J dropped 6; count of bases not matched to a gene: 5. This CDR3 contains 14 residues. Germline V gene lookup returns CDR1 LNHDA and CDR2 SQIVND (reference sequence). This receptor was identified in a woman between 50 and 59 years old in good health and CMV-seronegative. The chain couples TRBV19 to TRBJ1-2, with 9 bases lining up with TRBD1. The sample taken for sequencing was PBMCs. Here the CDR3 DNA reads TGTGCCAGTAGTATGGGACAGGGAATTGATGGCTACACCTTC. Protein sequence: CASSMGQGIDGYTF. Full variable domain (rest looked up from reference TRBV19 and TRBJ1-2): DGGITQSPKYLFRKEGQNVTLSCEQNLNHDAMYWYRQDPGQGLRLIYYSQIVNDFQKGDIAEGYSVSREKKESFPLTVTSAQKNPTAFYLCASSMGQGIDGYTFGSGTRLTVV.